These 22 T cell receptor beta chains share one sample of origin, sequenced in a study of cytomegalovirus exposure and HLA in healthy donors. PCR was performed using 60 Vbeta and 13 Jbeta primers. Method: immunoSEQ multiplex PCR; TCRdb's copy keeps in-frame clones and lacks some. The table has roughly 130,000 clones, 6.5% to 9.5% seen once. Sequencing used PBMCs. The receptors were sampled from a man aged 35 to 55 in good health and CMV-seronegative.

In its sample, this clone was seen a few times. The chain couples TRBV27 to TRBJ2-7; TRBD1 agrees at 9 bases. The CDR3 consists of 13 residues. V lost 5 bases to trimming and J lost 5 bases; unmatched junction nucleotides: 4. CDR1 is MNHEY and CDR2 is SMNVEV in the germline V gene (reference sequence). The CDR3 nucleotides are TGTGCCAGCAGTCTGGGACAGGGCCACGAGCAGTACTTC. Translating gives CASSLGQGHEQYF.

This clone was picked up many times. The V gene is TRBV11-2, the J gene TRBJ1-5; D gene ambiguous. The CDR3 has 14 amino acids. Germline-derived CDR1 and CDR2 are SGHAT and FQNNGV. Trimming took off 2 bases at V and 3 bases at J, with 8 bases between the two ends. CDR3 nucleotide sequence: TGTGCCAGCAGCTTACACCACATCAATCAGCCCCAGCATTTT. Translated, it gives CASSLHHINQPQHF.

This clone was counted only a few times. The gene calls are TRBV13 and TRBJ1-2; possibly TRBD1 for D (5 bases). With 5 bases removed from V and 1 base from J, the gap between germline ends came to 14 bases. The CDR3 length is 15 residues. Per the germline V gene, CDR1 is PRHDT and CDR2 is FYEKMQ (reference sequence). This CDR3 is CASSQGTSLNYGYTF. CDR3 DNA: TGTGCCAGCAGCCAAGGGACTTCCCTTAACTATGGCTACACCTTC.

This clone was counted a few times. The chain uses TRBV20-1 and TRBJ2-7; TRBD1 aligns across 12 bases. The V gene's germline CDR1 is DFQATT and CDR2 SNEGSKA (reference sequence). This CDR3 spans 11 amino acids. The CDR3 coding sequence is TGCCTGGGACAGGGGGCTTACGAGCAGTACTTC. Its translation: CLGQGAYEQYF.

This clone was seen more than once but under ten times. The V and J genes are TRBV10-3 and TRBJ1-2; TRBD1 matches at 7 bases. V was pared by 7 bases and J by 8 bases, with 16 bases of the junction left unmatched. The V gene's germline CDR1 is ENHRY and CDR2 SYGVKD. The CDR3 contains 15 residues. CDR3 DNA sequence: TGTGCCATCAACAGCCGGGACAGTCCATCCGGGGGCTACACCTTC. Encoded protein: CAINSRDSPSGGYTF.

This clone was seen only a few times. This sequence joins TRBV14 and TRBJ1-1; no clear D gene. V dropped 0 bases and J dropped 1 base, with 3 bases sitting between them. The CDR3 is made up of 13 amino acids. CDR1 and CDR2 (germline): SGHDN, FVKESK. CDR3 in amino acids: CASSQDRNTEAFF. In DNA form, the CDR3 reads TGTGCCAGCAGCCAAGATCGGAACACTGAAGCTTTCTTT. Full variable domain (missing parts from reference TRBV14 and TRBJ1-1): EAGVTQFPSHSVIEKGQTVTLRCDPISGHDNLYWYRRVMGKEIKFLLHFVKESKQDESGMPNNRFLAERTGGTYSTLKVQPAELEDSGVYFCASSQDRNTEAFFGQGTRLTVV.

The CDR3 here is CASSYYIAANTEAFF. For the CDR3, the DNA is TGTGCCAGCAGTTACTACATTGCCGCGAACACTGAAGCTTTCTTT. This rearrangement joins TRBV6-5 to TRBJ1-1; D is undetermined. V lost 1 base and J lost 1, with 10 bases in between. Germline lookup yields CDR1 MNHEY and CDR2 SVGAGI. The CDR3 has 15 residues.

In this sample, this clone turned up a few times. The rearrangement links TRBV7-9 to TRBJ2-3, with TRBD2 identical over 7 bases. V lost 4 bases and J lost 1; bases outside the gene matches: 8. Per the germline V gene, CDR1 is SEHNR and CDR2 is FQNEAQ (reference sequence). The CDR3 has 16 residues. The CDR3 nucleotides are TGTGCCAGCAGCTCGGACTGGGGGGGTGGCACAGATACGCAGTATTTT. Translating it yields CASSSDWGGGTDTQYF.

This clone has only a few counts. This chain uses TRBV15 with TRBJ2-5; D is unclear. Trimming removed 0 bases at V and 0 bases at J, with 5 bases between. Germline V gives CDR1 LNHNV, CDR2 YYDKDF (reference sequence). The CDR3 has 14 residues. CDR3 amino acids: CATSRDYYQETQYF. CDR3 sequence (DNA): TGTGCCACCAGCAGAGACTACTACCAAGAGACCCAGTACTTC.

Of note for this clone: Other DNA sequences in this specimen translate into the identical CDR3. The genes are TRBV6-5 and TRBJ2-7, with 8 bases aligning to TRBD2. Germline V gene sequence: CDR1 MNHEY, CDR2 SVGAGI. The CDR3 length is 15 residues. J lost 0 bases, V lost 0 bases, and 1 base had no gene match. The CDR3 nucleotides are TGTGCCAGCAGTTACTCTGGGACTAGCTCCTACGAGCAGTACTTC. Amino acids: CASSYSGTSSYEQYF.

This clone was found a few times. The chain uses TRBV7-2 and TRBJ2-1, with TRBD2 matching 7 bases. V shed 6 bases and J 9 bases; nucleotides not matched to a gene: 5. Looked up from germline, CDR1 is SGHTA and CDR2 is FQGNSA. The CDR3 length is 12 residues. CDR3 DNA: TGTGCCAGCAGTACAGCGGGGACTGAGCAGTTCTTC. It is translated as CASSTAGTEQFF.

Comments on this clone: Other DNA sequences from this sample encode an identical CDR3 as well. This chain uses TRBV6-6 with TRBJ1-2, with a possible D match to TRBD1 (5 bases). This CDR3 is 13 amino acids long. V was cut by 2 bases and J by 2 bases, with 6 bases left in between. Germline loops: CDR1 MNHNY, CDR2 SVGAGI (reference sequence). CDR3 amino acids: CASSYGANYGYTF. CDR3 coding DNA: TGTGCCAGCAGTTACGGGGCAAACTATGGCTACACCTTC.

Only a few counts were recorded for this clone. This sequence joins TRBV9 and TRBJ1-4, with D perhaps matching TRBD1 (5 bases). Germline assignment: CDR1 SGDLS and CDR2 YYNGEE. Trimming stripped 0 bases from V and 0 bases from J, with 15 bases between. This CDR3 is built from 18 residues. The CDR3 protein is CASSVGPFPGATNEKLFF. The CDR3 nucleotides are TGTGCCAGCAGCGTAGGACCCTTCCCGGGGGCAACTAATGAAAAACTGTTTTTT.

A few counts support this clone. The rearrangement uses TRBV30 and TRBJ1-3; D unclear. CDR1 GTSNPN and CDR2 SVGIG come from the germline V gene (reference sequence). The CDR3 covers 11 residues. V lost 2 bases, J lost 8 bases, and 7 bases lay in between. The CDR3 sequence: CAWSPRDTIYF. The CDR3 nucleotides are TGTGCCTGGAGTCCTCGAGACACCATATATTTT.

This clone was seen a handful of times. V gene TRBV7-9 combines with J gene TRBJ1-6; D is uncertain. The V gene lost 7 bases and the J gene lost 0 bases, with 4 bases spanning the gap. Germline assignment: CDR1 SEHNR and CDR2 FQNEAQ (reference sequence). This CDR3 has 13 amino acids. The CDR3 reads CASNGSYNSPLHF. CDR3 DNA sequence: TGTGCCAGCAACGGCTCCTATAATTCACCCCTCCACTTT.

The rearrangement links TRBV5-6 to TRBJ2-1; TRBD1 matches 7 bases. CDR3 length equals 16 residues. V lost 5 bases, J lost 4 bases, and 12 bases stayed unmatched. Germline CDR1 reads SGHDT; CDR2 reads YYEEEE. The CDR3 is CASSDELRGQYNEQFF. CDR3 DNA: TGTGCCAGCAGTGATGAGCTTAGGGGACAGTACAATGAGCAGTTCTTC.

V usage is TRBV7-8 and J usage is TRBJ2-7; 9 nucleotides agree with TRBD2. In germline, CDR1 is SGHVS, CDR2 FQNEAQ. The CDR3 is 14 amino acids. J was trimmed by 7 bases and V by 3 bases; bases with no gene match: 7. The CDR3 DNA is TGTGCCAGCAGCTTTCCGGGACTAGCCATGGAGCAGTACTTC. Its translation: CASSFPGLAMEQYF. The variable domain in full, with the rest retrieved from reference TRBV7-8 and TRBJ2-7, is GAGVSQSPRYKVAKRGQDVALRCDPISGHVSLFWYQQALGQGPEFLTYFQNEAQLDKSGLPSDRFFAERPEGSVSTLKIQRTQQEDSAVYLCASSFPGLAMEQYFGPGTRLTVT.

This clone occurred a few times. This sequence joins TRBV19 and TRBJ1-5; 10 bases fit TRBD1. CDR1 is LNHDA and CDR2 is SQIVND in the germline V gene (reference sequence). V lost 0 bases, J lost 2 bases, and 4 bases stayed unmatched. CDR3 size: 17 residues. The CDR3 region has the DNA TGTGCCAGTAGTATAGAATACGGGACAGGGGGCAATCAGCCCCAGCATTTT. Protein product: CASSIEYGTGGNQPQHF.

This clone was seen a few times. This sequence joins TRBV5-4 and TRBJ1-1; perhaps TRBD1 as D (5 bases). Trimming stripped 0 bases from V and 3 bases from J, with 12 bases between. The CDR3 is made up of 15 amino acids. Looked up from germline, CDR1 is SGHNT and CDR2 is YYREEE (reference sequence). The CDR3 region has the DNA TGTGCCAGCAGCTTGGACGGGACTTCGTACACTGAAGCTTTCTTT. As protein: CASSLDGTSYTEAFF. The variable domain in full, with the rest retrieved from reference TRBV5-4 and TRBJ1-1, is ETGVTQSPTHLIKTRGQQVTLRCSSQSGHNTVSWYQQALGQGPQFIFQYYREEENGRGNFPPRFSGLQFPNYSSELNVNALELDDSALYLCASSLDGTSYTEAFFGQGTRLTVV.

The sample holds a few counts of this clone. The J gene is TRBJ2-6, the V gene TRBV4-3, with 8 positions matching TRBD1. This CDR3 has 17 amino acids. V gave up 2 bases and J gave up 4 bases; unmatched junction bases: 7. Germline V gene sequence: CDR1 LGHNA, CDR2 YSLEER. CDR3 loop: CASSQQGASSGANVLTF. CDR3 bases: TGCGCCAGCAGCCAACAGGGGGCAAGCTCCGGGGCCAACGTCCTGACTTTC.

This clone was observed a few times. The V call is TRBV9, the J call TRBJ2-1; 8 bases are a match to TRBD2. The CDR3 is made up of 15 amino acids. V dropped 1 base and J dropped 4; count of bases not matched to a gene: 4. Germline CDR1 reads SGDLS; CDR2 reads YYNGEE. The CDR3 sequence: CASSVMVAGYNEQFF. The DNA of the CDR3 is TGTGCCAGCAGCGTAATGGTAGCGGGGTACAATGAGCAGTTCTTC.

J is TRBJ1-4 and V is TRBV5-1, with TRBD1 matching over 7 bases. The V and J ends lost 4 bases and 6 bases, in that order; junction bases with no gene match: 9. The length of the CDR3 is 15 residues. CDR1 and CDR2 from the germline V gene are SGHRS and YFSETQ. CDR3 sequence (DNA): TGCGCCAGCAGCGAGAGTACCACAGGGGATGAAAAACTGTTTTTT. This sequence encodes CASSESTTGDEKLFF.